This T cell receptor beta chain was captured in a study of T cells after yellow fever vaccination. Study findings and constraints: Some clonotypes were seen in both the CD4 and the CD8 compartments. These made up a small share and likely arose from convergent recombination.

Researchers made TCR cDNA using 5'RACE template switching, and this step added a universal primer site and UMIs. TCRdb re-called the 5' RACE reads through MiXCR, storing one row per CDR3 protein. The table lists 280,000 or so distinct CDR3 sequences, approximately 10% of them singletons. The CDR3 sequence is 12 residues long. The V end lost 3 bases, the J end lost 4 bases, and 7 bases lay between the germline ends. For this clonotype: Its antigen is unknown.

The TCR was taken from a man aged 18 to 29 who received the YFV17D yellow fever vaccine. This chain links TRBV12-3 or TRBV12-4 with TRBJ2-7; D gene ambiguous. The material sequenced was CD4+ T cells sorted from PBMCs, taken 5 days after the yellow fever booster vaccination. The DNA of the CDR3 is TGTGCCAGCAGTTTTGGCCCGTACGAGCAGTACTTC. Its protein is CASSFGPYEQYF.